This entry features one TCR beta chain sequence. Its antigen is not known. Cultured CD4+ T-cell DNA underwent Oncomine TCR Beta short-read sequencing. TCRdb itself ran the PCR reads through MiXCR, one entry per CDR3 protein. The table records 9,500 to 15,000 distinct CDR3 sequences, about 57% of them present only once. J was trimmed by 8 bases and V by 5 bases; bases with no gene match: 8. This CDR3 spans 13 amino acids. The germline gives CDR1 SGHTA, CDR2 FQGNSA. This entry comes from a study of vaccination and CD4 T cells after COVID-19. The treatment: approximately 9-day PBMC culture with coronavirus spike peptide pools or control peptides (ViraFEST assay). After expanding antigen-specific T cells with peptide pools, ViraFEST sequenced their TCRs.

This TCR derives from a human donor who had recovered from COVID-19. Sample: CD4+ T cells from blood, cultured in vitro. This chain connects TRBV7-2 to TRBJ1-1, with 7 nucleotides matching TRBD1. The CDR3 reads CASSKGQPLEAFF. CDR3 nucleotide sequence: TGTGCCAGCAGCAAGGGACAGCCCCTAGAAGCTTTCTTT.